Below are 26 T cell receptor beta chains sequenced from a single sample in a study of OX40 agonist ivuxolimab in advanced cancers. Sequencing used immunoSEQ multiplex PCR; TCRdb keeps in-frame clones, though not all of them. The table records about 34,000 clones, 70% to 85% of them present only once. The specimen comprised CD4+ or CD8+ T cells sorted from blood, sampled in a trial of the OX40 agonist ivuxolimab. These receptors all come from an adult with an advanced solid tumor such as melanoma, head and neck, liver or kidney cancer.

This clone has more than one count but fewer than ten. This rearrangement joins TRBV2 to TRBJ1-6; 7 bases are a match to TRBD1. This CDR3 contains 13 residues. J gave up 11 bases and V 6 bases, and 7 bases lay outside the gene matches. Germline CDR1 is SNHLY and CDR2 is FYNNEI. CDR3 sequence reads: CASRGDSDPPLHF. The CDR3 DNA reads as TGTGCCAGCAGGGGGGACAGTGATCCACCCCTCCACTTT.

The rearrangement uses TRBV19 and TRBJ1-2; D gene unclear. Deletions cut 8 bases from V and 5 bases from J, with 9 bases between. From germline, CDR1 is LNHDA and CDR2 SQIVND (reference sequence). The CDR3 loop spans 11 amino acids. CDR3 region: CASSDGYGYTF. For the CDR3, the DNA is TGTGCCAGTTCCGACGGTTATGGCTACACCTTC.

The V call is TRBV2, the J call TRBJ2-1; D is undetermined. The length of the CDR3 is 13 residues. The V gene's germline CDR1 is SNHLY and CDR2 FYNNEI. CDR3 in amino acids: CVLGSGFYNEQFF. CDR3 DNA: TGTGTCTTGGGCTCTGGATTCTACAATGAGCAGTTCTTC.

The V call is TRBV6-6, the J call TRBJ1-5, with unresolved D. Trimming took off 7 bases at V and 4 bases at J, with 14 bases between the two ends. Germline CDR1 is MNHNY and CDR2 is SVGAGI (reference sequence). CDR3 length: 14 amino acids. This chain's CDR3 is CASTPPGLNQPQHF. CDR3 nucleotides: TGTGCCAGCACCCCTCCCGGGTTGAATCAGCCCCAGCATTTT.

This rearrangement joins TRBV5-8 to TRBJ2-3, with 11 positions matching TRBD2. J lost 1 base, V lost 4 bases, and 5 bases had no gene match. The V gene's germline CDR1 is SGHTS and CDR2 YDEGEE. The CDR3 is made up of 16 amino acids. In DNA form, the CDR3 reads TGTGCCAGCAGCCTAGGGACTAGCGGTCGCACAGATACGCAGTATTTT. Protein sequence: CASSLGTSGRTDTQYF.

The chain recombines TRBV30 with TRBJ2-1, with 7 bases fitting TRBD2. The CDR3 totals 13 residues. J gave up 13 bases and V 5 bases, and 14 bases lay outside the gene matches. Germline assignment: CDR1 GTSNPN and CDR2 SVGIG (reference sequence). The DNA for the CDR3 is TGTGCCTGGCAAGGGGAGGGGCCCCTACAACAGTTCTTC. Protein: CAWQGEGPLQQFF.

The chain carries TRBV5-4 and TRBJ1-2, with 7 bases matching TRBD1. With 3 bases clipped from V and 3 bases from J, the junction kept 8 bases outside the gene matches. The CDR3 is 15 residues long. Germline V gene lookup returns CDR1 SGHNT and CDR2 YYREEE (reference sequence). This CDR3 reads CASSSDRVGHYGYTF. CDR3 sequence (DNA): TGTGCCAGCAGCTCAGACAGGGTGGGTCACTATGGCTACACCTTC.

The DNA for the CDR3 is TGTGCCAGCAGCGTAGGGCAGGGGGCTATAGATACGCAGTATTTT. Protein product: CASSVGQGAIDTQYF. The chain couples TRBV9 to TRBJ2-3; 8 bases line up with TRBD1. The V segment lost 0 bases and the J segment 5 bases; nucleotides outside the gene matches: 5. The CDR3 is 15 residues long. Germline CDR1 is SGDLS and CDR2 is YYNGEE.

The chain uses TRBV7-6 and TRBJ2-1, with 10 bases identical to TRBD1. Trimming removed 4 bases from V and 3 bases from J; junction bases left unmatched: 3. The germline V gene encodes CDR1 SGHVS and CDR2 FNYEAQ. There are 15 residues in the CDR3. In DNA, the CDR3 is TGTGCCAGCAGCTCGGGGACAGGGGACTACAATGAGCAGTTCTTC. It is translated as CASSSGTGDYNEQFF.

This chain uses TRBV10-1 with TRBJ1-1, with D unresolved. Trimming took 0 bases from V and 4 from J, leaving 9 bases between them. In germline, CDR1 is WNHNN, CDR2 SYGVQD (reference sequence). This CDR3 has 14 residues. CDR3 nucleotides: TGCGCCAGCAGTGAGTCTGTTTCTGGCACTGAAGCTTTCTTT. Its protein is CASSESVSGTEAFF.

There are a few counts of this clone. The chain recombines TRBV7-6 with TRBJ1-3; D not resolved. CDR1 and CDR2 (germline): SGHVS, FNYEAQ. CDR3 length equals 13 residues. The V end lost 0 bases, the J end lost 4 bases, and 4 bases lay between the germline ends. CDR3 residues: CASSLALGNTIYF. The CDR3 region has the DNA TGTGCCAGCAGCTTAGCGCTGGGAAACACCATATATTTT. The complete variable domain, with remaining parts taken from reference TRBV7-6 and TRBJ1-3, reads GAGVSQSPRYKVTKRGQDVALRCDPISGHVSLYWYRQALGQGPEFLTYFNYEAQQDKSGLPNDRFSAERPEGSISTLTIQRTEQRDSAMYRCASSLALGNTIYFGEGSWLTVV.

The chain recombines TRBV5-8 with TRBJ1-1; D possibly corresponds to TRBD1 (5 bases). This CDR3 spans 15 amino acids. Germline V gives CDR1 SGHTS, CDR2 YDEGEE. Trimming took off 4 bases at V and 4 bases at J, with 17 bases between the two ends. CDR3 coding DNA: TGTGCCAGCAGCGCGCGCGAGGGGCGCGTCACTGAAGCTTTCTTT. Translation gives CASSAREGRVTEAFF.

This clone was detected only once. The genes are TRBV6-5 and TRBJ2-7; tentative D call: TRBD2 (5 bases). This CDR3 spans 13 amino acids. The germline gives CDR1 MNHEY, CDR2 SVGAGI. V dropped 2 bases and J dropped 4 bases, with 9 bases sitting between them. The CDR3, as DNA: TGTGCCAGCAGTTACGGGAGCACTTACGAGCAGTACTTC. Amino acids: CASSYGSTYEQYF.

The sample holds a few counts of this clone. The V gene is TRBV27, the J gene TRBJ1-1; D gene unclear. Trimming pared 5 bases from V and 3 bases from J, leaving 10 bases between. The CDR3 has 13 amino acids. CDR1 is MNHEY and CDR2 is SMNVEV in the germline V gene (reference sequence). In nucleotides, the CDR3 is TGTGCCAGCAGTGGGGTAATGGACACTGAAGCTTTCTTT. Translation gives CASSGVMDTEAFF.

This clone was observed a single time. The rearrangement uses TRBV18 and TRBJ2-1; D is possibly TRBD1 (7 bases). V lost 1 base and J lost 0, with 19 bases in between. Germline V CDR1 and CDR2: KGHSH, LQKENI. The CDR3 is made up of 19 amino acids. The CDR3 DNA reads as TGTGCCAGCTCACCACGCGGGACAGATTTGGGAAGCTCCTACAATGAGCAGTTCTTC. This translates into CASSPRGTDLGSSYNEQFF. The whole variable domain, filled in from reference TRBV18 and TRBJ2-1, reads NAGVMQNPRHLVRRRGQEARLRCSPMKGHSHVYWYRQLPEEGLKFMVYLQKENIIDESGMPKERFSAEFPKEGPSILRIQQVVRGDSAAYFCASSPRGTDLGSSYNEQFFGPGTRLTVL.

The chain carries TRBV6-1 and TRBJ2-7; TRBD1 is a possible D gene (5 bases). Trimming shortened V by 5 bases and J by 3 bases, and 17 bases separated the two germline ends. CDR3 length: 15 amino acids. CDR1 and CDR2 from the germline V gene are MNHNS and SASEGT. CDR3 in DNA: TGTGCCAGCAGTCTGCCCCCGGACGGACACTACGAGCAGTACTTC. Translating it yields CASSLPPDGHYEQYF.

The chain joins TRBV2 to TRBJ2-3; D tentatively reads TRBD1 or TRBD2 (6 bases each). Germline lookup yields CDR1 SNHLY and CDR2 FYNNEI. The CDR3 runs 15 residues. The V end was cut by 4 bases, the J end by 4 bases, with 15 bases between. CDR3 residues: CASSAWGARADTQYF. The CDR3 DNA sequence: TGTGCCAGCAGTGCGTGGGGGGCCCGAGCAGATACGCAGTATTTT. The variable domain in full, with the rest retrieved from reference TRBV2 and TRBJ2-3, is EPEVTQTPSHQVTQMGQEVILRCVPISNHLYFYWYRQILGQKVEFLVSFYNNEISEKSEIFDDQFSVERPDGSNFTLKIRSTKLEDSAMYFCASSAWGARADTQYFGPGTRLTVL.

This sequence joins TRBV5-4 and TRBJ2-1; D is unclear. The length of the CDR3 is 15 residues. Trimming took 0 bases from V and 6 from J, leaving 13 bases between them. The germline gives CDR1 SGHNT, CDR2 YYREEE (reference sequence). CDR3 coding DNA: TGTGCCAGCAGCTTGGAGGTTCTAGTTCCCAATGAGCAGTTCTTC. This codes for CASSLEVLVPNEQFF.

V gene TRBV2 combines with J gene TRBJ2-1; D gene uncertain. Trimming cost V 7 bases and J 6 bases, with 10 bases left between them. Looked up from germline, CDR1 is SNHLY and CDR2 is FYNNEI. The CDR3 is 12 residues long. CDR3 bases: TGTGCCAGCACTAGATTGAGCAATGAGCAGTTCTTC. This sequence encodes CASTRLSNEQFF.

The chain links TRBV4-1 to TRBJ2-2; TRBD1 is a possible D gene (6 bases). CDR3 length: 14 residues. V was clipped by 3 bases and J by 5 bases, with 10 bases between them. Germline V CDR1 and CDR2: MGHRA, YSYEKL. Written as DNA, the CDR3 is TGCGCCAGCAGCCATATAACAGGGACCGGGGAGCTGTTTTTT. It is translated as CASSHITGTGELFF.

This clone was seen a single time. The V call is TRBV30, the J call TRBJ2-2, with D perhaps matching TRBD1 or TRBD2 (5 bases each). V was cut by 5 bases and J by 0 bases, with 10 bases left in between. The CDR3 sequence is 14 residues long. Germline CDR1 is GTSNPN and CDR2 is SVGIG (reference sequence). As DNA, the CDR3 is TGTGCCTGGGAGGGACGGACGAACACCGGGGAGCTGTTTTTT. This encodes CAWEGRTNTGELFF.

This sequence joins TRBV7-9 and TRBJ1-4, with 7 bases fitting TRBD1. The J segment lost 3 bases and the V segment lost 11 bases, leaving 9 bases of the junction unmatched. The CDR3 sequence is 14 residues long. CDR1 and CDR2 (germline): SEHNR, FQNEAQ (reference sequence). This chain's CDR3 is CAGQMTGPNEKLFF. In nucleotides, the CDR3 is TGTGCCGGCCAGATGACAGGGCCTAATGAAAAACTGTTTTTT.

V gene TRBV11-3 combines with J gene TRBJ2-3, with 8 bases identical to TRBD2. V shed 5 bases, J shed 4 bases, and the junction held 8 bases outside the gene matches. CDR3 length equals 15 residues. Germline lookup yields CDR1 SGHNT and CDR2 YENEEA. The CDR3 is CASSIRTSTPDTQYF. DNA of the CDR3: TGTGCCAGCAGCATAAGGACTAGCACCCCAGATACGCAGTATTTT.

The chain recombines TRBV10-3 with TRBJ2-1; D is ambiguous. The germline V gene has CDR1 ENHRY and CDR2 SYGVKD. Trimming left V 7 bases short and J 9 bases short, with 13 bases between. The CDR3 runs to 12 residues. The chain's CDR3 is CAINTPPSEQFF. The CDR3 DNA is TGTGCCATCAATACCCCACCCAGTGAGCAGTTCTTC.

CDR3 sequence: CASSDSGGTASGYTF. CDR3 coding DNA: TGCGCCAGCAGCGATTCAGGGGGCACGGCAAGTGGCTACACCTTC. J is TRBJ1-2 and V is TRBV5-1, with 8 bases lining up with TRBD1. CDR1 and CDR2 from the germline V gene are SGHRS and YFSETQ. The CDR3 loop spans 15 amino acids. Unmatched junction bases numbered 12, after V lost 4 bases and J lost 7 bases.

This clone was recorded once. The chain uses TRBV5-1 and TRBJ1-5; D possibly corresponds to TRBD1 (5 bases). The germline gives CDR1 SGHRS, CDR2 YFSETQ. CDR3 length: 14 amino acids. Trimming cost V 0 bases and J 4 bases, with 8 bases left between them. This CDR3 is CASSLGDRNQPQHF. The CDR3 region has the DNA TGCGCCAGCAGCTTGGGGGACCGTAATCAGCCCCAGCATTTT.